The 9 T cell receptor beta chains below were found in one sample sequenced in a study of shared clonotypes between healthy human individuals. Here immunoSEQ multiplex PCR was the method, and the copy in TCRdb shows in-frame clones only, minus some. In the table there are 700,000 or so clones, roughly 78% of which are singletons. Specimen: memory CD4+ T cells sorted from blood. Indicated subset: CD45RA-negative fraction. Every receptor here comes from a woman aged 25 to 39 in good health.

The chain links TRBV4-1 to TRBJ1-1; D gene unclear. Trimming shortened V by 4 bases and J by 0 bases, and 12 bases separated the two germline ends. The CDR3 is made up of 15 amino acids. Germline-derived CDR1 and CDR2 are MGHRA and YSYEKL. The CDR3 region has the DNA TGCGCCAGCAGCCCGGTAGGCAGTTTGAACACTGAAGCTTTCTTT. Its translation: CASSPVGSLNTEAFF.

The chain is built from TRBV11-2 and TRBJ2-2; TRBD1 matches 7 bases. The J segment lost 2 bases and the V segment lost 6 bases, leaving 6 bases of the junction unmatched. The CDR3 contains 15 residues. Germline CDR1 SGHAT, CDR2 FQNNGV. In DNA form, the CDR3 reads TGTGCCAGCAGGCGTACAGGGGCCAACACCGGGGAGCTGTTTTTT. Protein product: CASRRTGANTGELFF.

V is TRBV11-2 and J is TRBJ2-1, with 7 bases identical to TRBD2. The CDR3 is 16 residues long. Germline CDR1 SGHAT, CDR2 FQNNGV. Trimming took 1 base from V and 6 from J; bases not matched to a gene: 9. This CDR3 is CASSLGDYTTGNEQFF. CDR3 nucleotide sequence: TGTGCCAGCAGCTTAGGGGACTACACAACGGGCAATGAGCAGTTCTTC.

The V call is TRBV2, the J call TRBJ1-2, with 7 bases lining up with TRBD1. The CDR3 runs 16 residues. After removal of 3 bases from V and 4 bases from J, the junction contained 11 bases not matched to a gene. Germline V gives CDR1 SNHLY, CDR2 FYNNEI. The CDR3 loop is CASSDRGRVLVYGYTF. Here the CDR3 DNA reads TGTGCCAGCAGTGACAGGGGGAGGGTCTTAGTCTATGGCTACACCTTC.

This clone was observed many times. The chain couples TRBV29-1 to TRBJ1-2; D not certain. The length of the CDR3 is 11 residues. V lost 7 bases and J lost 8, with 14 bases in between. Germline loops: CDR1 SQVTM, CDR2 ANQGSEA. CDR3 sequence: CSGEEAGGYTF. The DNA of the CDR3 is TGCAGCGGAGAGGAGGCTGGAGGCTACACCTTC.

V usage is TRBV18 and J usage is TRBJ1-4, with D unclear. Trimming stripped 6 bases from V and 5 bases from J, with 16 bases between. The germline V gene encodes CDR1 KGHSH and CDR2 LQKENI. The CDR3 extends over 15 amino acids. CDR3 loop: CASSQSAGENEKLFF. As DNA, the CDR3 is TGTGCCAGCTCGCAGAGTGCAGGCGAGAATGAAAAACTGTTTTTT.

The chain recombines TRBV2 with TRBJ2-6, with TRBD1 identical over 8 bases. Germline CDR1 reads SNHLY; CDR2 reads FYNNEI. This CDR3 is built from 17 residues. V gave up 6 bases and J gave up 2 bases; unmatched junction bases: 9. CDR3 nucleotides: TGTGCCAGCAGGCAGAGGACAGGGCGGACTGGGGCCAACGTCCTGACTTTC. Its protein product is CASRQRTGRTGANVLTF. The entire variable domain, with the rest obtained from reference TRBV2 and TRBJ2-6, is as follows: EPEVTQTPSHQVTQMGQEVILRCVPISNHLYFYWYRQILGQKVEFLVSFYNNEISEKSEIFDDQFSVERPDGSNFTLKIRSTKLEDSAMYFCASRQRTGRTGANVLTFGAGSRLTVL.

The rearrangement joins TRBV6-1 to TRBJ2-2; TRBD1 or TRBD2 may be the D gene (5 bases each). The CDR3 runs to 15 residues. CDR1 is MNHNS, CDR2 SASEGT, per germline. The CDR3 is CAVQWVGTHTGELFF. Here the CDR3 DNA reads TGTGCTGTACAATGGGTAGGGACCCACACCGGGGAGCTGTTTTTT.

A few counts support this clone. The CDR3 protein is CASSSWLAGGSSYNEQFF. Here the CDR3 DNA reads TGTGCCAGCAGCTCTTGGCTAGCGGGTGGAAGCTCCTACAATGAGCAGTTCTTC. The chain combines TRBV7-9 with TRBJ2-1; 8 bases match TRBD2. J gave up 0 bases and V 4 bases, and 11 bases lay outside the gene matches. The germline V gene has CDR1 SEHNR and CDR2 FQNEAQ (reference sequence). The CDR3 consists of 18 residues.